This T cell receptor beta chain was identified in a study of cytomegalovirus exposure and HLA in healthy donors. Overall study findings and caveats: According to the study, some 160 TCR beta chains were cytomegalovirus-associated. Reports showed the classifier diagnosing cytomegalovirus status with high specificity and sensitivity. The Asian-associated ancestry cluster reportedly had fewer N-insertions than the roughly 670-donor mean in a later analysis. Most of the CMV-associated TCR beta chains (in a later analysis) appeared to be HLA-restricted.

The PCR employed 60 Vbeta primers together with 13 Jbeta primers. Repertoires were generated with immunoSEQ multiplex PCR, while TCRdb's copy carries only in-frame clones and drops some. There are approximately 190,000 clones in the sample; 82% occur only once, and roughly 1.6% lies in the top ten. On this clone itself: The target antigen is unknown.

Trimming took 0 bases from V and 4 from J, leaving 10 bases between them. The CDR3 spans 14 residues. Looked up from germline, CDR1 is SGDLS and CDR2 is YYNGEE. The genes are TRBV9 and TRBJ1-1; D remains unclear. Material for sequencing was PBMCs. The receptor was isolated from a woman aged 18-29 years in good health and CMV-seronegative. The CDR3 region has the DNA TGTGCCAGCAGCGTAGCAGGCCCGACCACTGAAGCTTTCTTT. Its translation: CASSVAGPTTEAFF.